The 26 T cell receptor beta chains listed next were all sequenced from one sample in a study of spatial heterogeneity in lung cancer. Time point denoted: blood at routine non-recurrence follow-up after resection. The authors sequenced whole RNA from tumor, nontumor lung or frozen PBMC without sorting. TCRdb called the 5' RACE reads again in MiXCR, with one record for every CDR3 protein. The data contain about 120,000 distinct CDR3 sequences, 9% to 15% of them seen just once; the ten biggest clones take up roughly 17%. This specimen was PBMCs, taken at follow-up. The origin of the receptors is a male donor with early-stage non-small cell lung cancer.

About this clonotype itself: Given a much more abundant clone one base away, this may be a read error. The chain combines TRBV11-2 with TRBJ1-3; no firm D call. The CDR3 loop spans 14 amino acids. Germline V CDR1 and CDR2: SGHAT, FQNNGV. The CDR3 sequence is CASSLGISGDTIYF. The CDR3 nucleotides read TGTGCCAGCAGCTTGGGGATCTCTGGAGACACCATATATTTT.

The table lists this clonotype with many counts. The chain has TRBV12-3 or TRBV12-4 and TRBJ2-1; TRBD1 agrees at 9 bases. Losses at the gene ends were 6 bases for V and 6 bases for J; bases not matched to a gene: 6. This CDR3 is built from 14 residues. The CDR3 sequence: CASSHGQGFNEQFF. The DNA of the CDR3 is TGTGCCAGCAGCCACGGACAGGGGTTCAATGAGCAGTTCTTC.

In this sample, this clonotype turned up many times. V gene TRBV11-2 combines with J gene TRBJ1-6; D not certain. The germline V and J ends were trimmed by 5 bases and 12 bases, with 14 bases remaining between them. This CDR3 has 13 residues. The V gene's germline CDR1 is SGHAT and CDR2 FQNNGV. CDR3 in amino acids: CASSPDGGGPLHF. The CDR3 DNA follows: TGTGCCAGCAGCCCGGACGGTGGTGGACCCCTCCACTTT.

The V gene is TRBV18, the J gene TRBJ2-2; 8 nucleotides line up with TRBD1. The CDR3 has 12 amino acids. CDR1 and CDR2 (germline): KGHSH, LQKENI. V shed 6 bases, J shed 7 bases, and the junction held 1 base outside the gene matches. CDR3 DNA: TGTGCCAGCTCCAGGGGGCGCGGGGAGCTGTTTTTT. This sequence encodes CASSRGRGELFF.

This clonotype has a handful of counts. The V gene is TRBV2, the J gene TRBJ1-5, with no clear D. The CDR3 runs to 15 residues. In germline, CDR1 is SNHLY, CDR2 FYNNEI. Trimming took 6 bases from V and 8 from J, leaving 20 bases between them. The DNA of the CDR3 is TGTGCCAGCAGGCCCGAGGTGGGGTTGAATAAGCCCCAGCATTTT. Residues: CASRPEVGLNKPQHF.

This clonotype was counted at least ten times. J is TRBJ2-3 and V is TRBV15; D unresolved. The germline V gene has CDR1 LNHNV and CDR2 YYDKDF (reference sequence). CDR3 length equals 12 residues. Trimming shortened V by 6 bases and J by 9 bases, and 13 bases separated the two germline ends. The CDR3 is CATRAGFETQYF. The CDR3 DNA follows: TGTGCCACCAGAGCTGGCTTCGAGACGCAGTATTTT.

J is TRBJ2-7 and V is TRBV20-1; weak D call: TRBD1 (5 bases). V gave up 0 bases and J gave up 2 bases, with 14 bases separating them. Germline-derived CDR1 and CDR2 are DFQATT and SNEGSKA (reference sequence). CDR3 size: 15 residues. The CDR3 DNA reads TGCAGTGCTAGAGATCGGTTGACAGCGACCTACGAGCAGTACTTC. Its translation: CSARDRLTATYEQYF.

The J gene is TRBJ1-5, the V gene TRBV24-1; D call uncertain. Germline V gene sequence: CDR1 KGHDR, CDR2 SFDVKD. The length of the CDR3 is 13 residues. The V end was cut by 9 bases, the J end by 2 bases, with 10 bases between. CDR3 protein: CATPSPRNQPQHF. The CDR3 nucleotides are TGTGCCACCCCTTCGCCCCGCAATCAGCCCCAGCATTTT.

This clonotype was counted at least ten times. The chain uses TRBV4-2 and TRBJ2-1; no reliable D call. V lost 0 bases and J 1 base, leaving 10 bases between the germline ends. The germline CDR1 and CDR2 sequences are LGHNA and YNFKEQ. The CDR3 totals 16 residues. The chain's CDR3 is CASSQDWSPSYNEQFF. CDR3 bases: TGTGCCAGCAGCCAAGATTGGAGCCCATCCTACAATGAGCAGTTCTTC.

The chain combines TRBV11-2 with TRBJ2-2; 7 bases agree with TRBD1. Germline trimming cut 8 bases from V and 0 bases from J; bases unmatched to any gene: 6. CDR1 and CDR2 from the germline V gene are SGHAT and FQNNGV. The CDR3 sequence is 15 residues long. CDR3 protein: CASRTGTANTGELFF. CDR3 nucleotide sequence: TGTGCCAGCCGAACTGGGACAGCGAACACCGGGGAGCTGTTTTTT.

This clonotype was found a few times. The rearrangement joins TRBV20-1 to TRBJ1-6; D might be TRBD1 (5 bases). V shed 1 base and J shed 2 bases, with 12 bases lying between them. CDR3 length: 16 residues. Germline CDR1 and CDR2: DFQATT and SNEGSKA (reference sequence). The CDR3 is CSARAEGKAYNSPLHF. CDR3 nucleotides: TGCAGTGCTAGAGCGGAGGGGAAGGCCTATAATTCACCCCTCCACTTT.

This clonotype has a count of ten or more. CDR3 residues: CASSGQGNTEAFF. The CDR3 DNA follows: TGTGCCAGCAGCGGACAGGGGAACACTGAAGCTTTCTTT. The chain employs TRBV2 and TRBJ1-1; 8 nucleotides match TRBD1. The J segment lost 1 base and the V segment lost 6 bases, leaving 1 base of the junction unmatched. CDR1 SNHLY and CDR2 FYNNEI come from the germline V gene. The CDR3 sequence is 13 residues long.

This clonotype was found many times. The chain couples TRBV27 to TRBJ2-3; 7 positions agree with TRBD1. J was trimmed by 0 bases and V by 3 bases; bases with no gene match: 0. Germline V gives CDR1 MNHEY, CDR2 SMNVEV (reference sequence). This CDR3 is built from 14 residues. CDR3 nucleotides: TGTGCCAGCAGTTTGGACAGGAGCACAGATACGCAGTATTTT. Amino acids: CASSLDRSTDTQYF.

DNA for the CDR3: TGTGCCAGCAGCTTAATCCGGGCCGAAAATGAGCAGTTCTTC. Translating it yields CASSLIRAENEQFF. The chain links TRBV7-9 to TRBJ2-1; D is ambiguous. This CDR3 comprises 14 residues. Germline CDR1 is SEHNR and CDR2 is FQNEAQ (reference sequence). The ends were cut back, 2 bases at V and 7 bases at J, with 12 bases in the middle.

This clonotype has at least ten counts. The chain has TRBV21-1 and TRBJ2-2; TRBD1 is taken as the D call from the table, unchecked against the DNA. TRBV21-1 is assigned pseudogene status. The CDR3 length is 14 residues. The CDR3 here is CASTRQGDTGELFF. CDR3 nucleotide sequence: TGTGCCAGCACCCGACAGGGGGACACCGGGGAGCTGTTTTTT.

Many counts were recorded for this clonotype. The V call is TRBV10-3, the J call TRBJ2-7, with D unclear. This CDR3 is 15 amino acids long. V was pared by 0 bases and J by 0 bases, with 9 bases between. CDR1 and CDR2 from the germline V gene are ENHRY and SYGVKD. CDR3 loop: CAISESHATSYEQYF. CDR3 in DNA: TGTGCCATCAGTGAGTCTCACGCTACCTCCTACGAGCAGTACTTC.

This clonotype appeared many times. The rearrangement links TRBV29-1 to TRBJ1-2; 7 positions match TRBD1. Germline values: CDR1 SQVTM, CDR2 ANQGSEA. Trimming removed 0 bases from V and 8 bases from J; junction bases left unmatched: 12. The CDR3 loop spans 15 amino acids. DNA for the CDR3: TGCAGCGTTGAAGATCGCGGGACAGACCTTAGCGGCTACACCTTC. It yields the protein CSVEDRGTDLSGYTF.

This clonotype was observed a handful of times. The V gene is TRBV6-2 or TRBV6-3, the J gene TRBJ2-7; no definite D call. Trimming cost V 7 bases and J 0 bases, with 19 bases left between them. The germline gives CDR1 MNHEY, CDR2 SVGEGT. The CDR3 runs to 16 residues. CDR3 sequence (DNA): TGTGCCAGCACCCCCCTGGACGGGCAAAGCTCCTACGAGCAGTACTTC. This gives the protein CASTPLDGQSSYEQYF.

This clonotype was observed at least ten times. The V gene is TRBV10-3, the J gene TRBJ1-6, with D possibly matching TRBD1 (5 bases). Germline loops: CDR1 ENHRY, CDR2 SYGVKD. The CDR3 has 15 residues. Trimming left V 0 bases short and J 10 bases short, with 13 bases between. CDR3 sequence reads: CAISESSRGRSPLHF. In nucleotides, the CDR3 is TGTGCCATCAGTGAGTCGTCAAGGGGACGGTCACCCCTCCACTTT.

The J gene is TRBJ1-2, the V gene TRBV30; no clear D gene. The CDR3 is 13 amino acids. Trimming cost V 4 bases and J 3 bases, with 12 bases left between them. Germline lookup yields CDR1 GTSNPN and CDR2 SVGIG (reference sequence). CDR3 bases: TGTGCCTGGACCCGAGGTCCAGACTATGGCTACACCTTC. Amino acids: CAWTRGPDYGYTF. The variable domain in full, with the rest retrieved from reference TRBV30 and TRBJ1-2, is SQTIHQWPATLVQPVGSPLSLECTVEGTSNPNLYWYRQAAGRGLQLLFYSVGIGQISSEVPQNLSASRPQDRQFILSSKKLLLSDSGFYLCAWTRGPDYGYTFGSGTRLTVV.

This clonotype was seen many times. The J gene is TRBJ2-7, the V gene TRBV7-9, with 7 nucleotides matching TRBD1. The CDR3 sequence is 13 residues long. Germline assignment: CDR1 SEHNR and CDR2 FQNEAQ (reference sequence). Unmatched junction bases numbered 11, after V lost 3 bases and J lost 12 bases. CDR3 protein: CASSLSRQGRRYF. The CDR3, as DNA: TGTGCCAGCAGCTTGTCTCGACAGGGAAGACGGTACTTC.

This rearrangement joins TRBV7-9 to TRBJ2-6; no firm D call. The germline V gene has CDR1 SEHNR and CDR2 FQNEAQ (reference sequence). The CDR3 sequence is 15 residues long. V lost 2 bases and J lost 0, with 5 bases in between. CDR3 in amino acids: CASSLLSSGANVLTF. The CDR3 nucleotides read TGTGCCAGCAGCTTACTCTCCTCTGGGGCCAACGTCCTGACTTTC.

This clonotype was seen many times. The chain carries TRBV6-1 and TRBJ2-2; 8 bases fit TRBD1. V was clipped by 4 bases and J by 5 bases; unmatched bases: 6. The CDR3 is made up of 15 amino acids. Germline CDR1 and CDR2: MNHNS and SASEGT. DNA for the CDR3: TGTGCCAGCAGTGTCAGGGGGCGCGGGACCGGGGAGCTGTTTTTT. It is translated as CASSVRGRGTGELFF.

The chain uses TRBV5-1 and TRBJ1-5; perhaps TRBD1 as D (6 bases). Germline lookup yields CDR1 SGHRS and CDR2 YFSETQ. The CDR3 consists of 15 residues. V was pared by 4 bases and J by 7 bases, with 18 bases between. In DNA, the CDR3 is TGCGCCAGCAGCCCCTCTACAGGGCCTAGACAGCCCCAGCATTTT. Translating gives CASSPSTGPRQPQHF.

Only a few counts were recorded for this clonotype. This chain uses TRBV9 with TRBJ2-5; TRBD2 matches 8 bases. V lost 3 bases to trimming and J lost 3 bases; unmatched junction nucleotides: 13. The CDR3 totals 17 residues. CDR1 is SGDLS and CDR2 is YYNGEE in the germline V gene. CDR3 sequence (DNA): TGTGCCAGCAGCGCTGTCTTAGGGCCAGCGGGGGAAGAGACCCAGTACTTC. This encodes CASSAVLGPAGEETQYF.

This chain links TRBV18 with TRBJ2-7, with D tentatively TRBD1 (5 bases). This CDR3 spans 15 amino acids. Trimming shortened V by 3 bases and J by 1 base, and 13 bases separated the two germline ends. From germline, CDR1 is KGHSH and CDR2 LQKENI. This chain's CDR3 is CASSPLAQGSYEQYF. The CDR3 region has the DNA TGTGCCAGCTCACCCCTCGCCCAGGGTTCCTACGAGCAGTACTTC.